The rows below give T cell receptor beta chains drawn from one sample of a study of spatial heterogeneity in lung cancer. A single record per CDR3 protein comes from TCRdb applying MiXCR to the 5' RACE reads. The sample records some 20,000 distinct CDR3 sequences, roughly 7% being singletons. This specimen was lung tumor tissue, taken at surgery. These receptors came from a female donor with early-stage non-small cell lung cancer. Both conserved end residues are part of each CDR3. Each record gives: V gene, D gene, J gene, clone size, CDR3 DNA, CDR3 protein. D genes are given only for firm matches. Expanded clones are given a class, and other clones once, few, many or no size at all.

TRBV28	NA	TRBJ2-5	NA	TGTGCCAGCAGTTTAACCAGTGGGGTGACCCAGTACTTC	CASSLTSGVTQYF
TRBV28	TRBD1	TRBJ1-2	many	TGTGCCAGCAGTTTATCGGGACAGGGCTATGGCTACACCTTC	CASSLSGQGYGYTF
TRBV5-6	NA	TRBJ2-5	many	TGTGCCAGCAGCCATCGGGACTCCCGAGAGACCCAGTACTTC	CASSHRDSRETQYF
TRBV6-1	NA	TRBJ1-6	few	TGTGCCAGCAGTGTGGGGGAGGCCCTCCACTTT	CASSVGEALHF
TRBV28	NA	TRBJ1-2	few	TGTGCCAGCAGTTTCGGACAGAAACGGGGAGGCTACACCTTC	CASSFGQKRGGYTF
TRBV7-3	NA	TRBJ2-2	many	TGTGCCAGCAGCTTAAAGGGCGGCTACACCGGGGAGCTGTTTTTT	CASSLKGGYTGELFF
TRBV7-9	TRBD2	TRBJ2-1	medium-sized	TGTGCCAGCGATGGCCCCGGGACTAGCGGGGGGAGGCAGTTCTTC	CASDGPGTSGGRQFF
TRBV7-6	NA	TRBJ2-7	many	TGTGCCAGCAGCTTAGGGCGGGAAGAGCAGTACTTC	CASSLGREEQYF
TRBV7-2	NA	TRBJ1-1	many	TGTGCCAGCAGCTTCAACGGACAACTGAACACTGAAGCTTTCTTT	CASSFNGQLNTEAFF
TRBV20-1	NA	TRBJ2-3	many	TGCAGTGCTAGACCGGGGCCCACAGATACGCAGTATTTT	CSARPGPTDTQYF
TRBV12-3/TRBV12-4	NA	TRBJ1-3	many	TGTGCCAGCAGTTTGGGTCAGGGCAACTCTGGAAACACCATATATTTT	CASSLGQGNSGNTIYF
TRBV11-2	NA	TRBJ2-3	medium-sized	TGTGCCAGCAGCTTATATGGGGATACGCAGTATTTT	CASSLYGDTQYF
TRBV4-2	NA	TRBJ2-2	many	TGTGCCAGCAGCCAAGATATAGGGGTCATCGGGGAGCTGTTTTTT	CASSQDIGVIGELFF
TRBV6-1	NA	TRBJ1-2	few	TGTGCCAGCAGTGAAGATGGACAAACTGGCTACACCTTC	CASSEDGQTGYTF
TRBV27	NA	TRBJ1-5	NA	TGTGCCAGCAGTTTTTTGGGGTACGATCAGCCCCAGCATTTT	CASSFLGYDQPQHF
TRBV20-1	NA	TRBJ2-3	few	TGCAGTGCCCATTGGAGCGGTAGAACAGATACGCAGTATTTT	CSAHWSGRTDTQYF
TRBV5-1	NA	TRBJ2-3	few	TGCGCCAGCAGCTCGGTCCCGAGCGATACGCAGTATTTT	CASSSVPSDTQYF
TRBV13	NA	TRBJ1-1	NA	TGTGCCAGCAGCCAGCAGCGGGGCACTGAAGCTTTCTTT	CASSQQRGTEAFF
TRBV18	NA	TRBJ2-3	few	TGTGCCAGCTCAAAAGAGATTACAGATACGCAGTATTTT	CASSKEITDTQYF
TRBV27	NA	TRBJ1-3	medium-sized	TGTGCCAGCAGTCCCGTCTGGGGGAACTCTGGAAACACCATATATTTT	CASSPVWGNSGNTIYF
TRBV10-3	NA	TRBJ2-7	many	TGTGCCATCAGGGGCAACGAGGGGGGCGGCGAGCAGTACTTC	CAIRGNEGGGEQYF
TRBV5-6	TRBD1	TRBJ2-2	many	TGTGCCAGCAGCTTGGGGACAGGGGTAACCGGGGAGCTGTTTTTT	CASSLGTGVTGELFF
TRBV30	NA	TRBJ2-3	many	TGTGCCTGGAACAGGGGACTTAGCACAGATACGCAGTATTTT	CAWNRGLSTDTQYF
TRBV6-5	NA	TRBJ2-7	many	TGTGCCAGCAAAGGTGCGGGGACCCCCTACGAGCAGTACTTC	CASKGAGTPYEQYF
TRBV2	NA	TRBJ1-5	many	TGTGCCAGCAGTGGATCACTGAATCAGCCCCAGCATTTT	CASSGSLNQPQHF
TRBV9	TRBD2	TRBJ2-3	many	TGTGCCAGCAGCGCAGGCCAGCGGGGGGGCACGGATACGCAGTATTTT	CASSAGQRGGTDTQYF
TRBV11-2	NA	TRBJ2-5	NA	TGTGCCAGCAGCACCGGATTCAGAGAGACCCAGTACTTC	CASSTGFRETQYF
TRBV12-3/TRBV12-4	TRBD2	TRBJ2-5	NA	TGTGCCAGCAACCCGGGGGGGCCGGGGGAGACCCAGTACTTC	CASNPGGPGETQYF
TRBV4-1	NA	TRBJ2-7	many	TGCGCCAGCAGCCAAGTAGGCTACGAGCAGTACTTC	CASSQVGYEQYF
TRBV20-1	NA	TRBJ1-6	NA	TGCAGTGCTAGAGATCGTAGGGCCCTTAGTTCACCCCTCCACTTT	CSARDRRALSSPLHF
TRBV18	NA	TRBJ2-7	NA	TGTGCCAGCTCACCAGGGCAATTCGGCGAGCAGTACTTC	CASSPGQFGEQYF
TRBV3-1	NA	TRBJ2-6	many	TGTGCCAGCAGCCTGTTTTTGGCCCGATCTGGGGCCAACGTCCTGACTTTC	CASSLFLARSGANVLTF
TRBV24-1	NA	TRBJ2-3	many	TGTGCCACCAGTGACCTGGGGGGTACCAAGAACACAGATACGCAGTATTTT	CATSDLGGTKNTDTQYF
TRBV6-1	NA	TRBJ2-3	many	TGTGCCAGCACCCTAAGGGTCACAGATACGCAGTATTTT	CASTLRVTDTQYF
TRBV6-1	NA	TRBJ2-5	many	TGTGCCAGCAGGAGACAGATCCTGGACAGTCAAGAGACCCAGTACTTC	CASRRQILDSQETQYF
TRBV7-2	NA	TRBJ1-3	many	TGTGCCAGCAGCCCACTGCCTGGGCGCTCTGGAAACACCATATATTTT	CASSPLPGRSGNTIYF
TRBV12-3/TRBV12-4	NA	TRBJ1-6	many	TGTGCCAGCAGTTCAAAGACCGGGCTCTCAAATTCACCCCTCCACTTT	CASSSKTGLSNSPLHF
TRBV4-3	TRBD2	TRBJ2-3	few	TGCGCCAGCAGCCAAGTCACTAGCGTTACAGATACGCAGTATTTT	CASSQVTSVTDTQYF
TRBV4-3	NA	TRBJ2-2	many	TGCGCCAGCAGCCGAAGGGTTGAGGGCGGGGAGCTGTTTTTT	CASSRRVEGGELFF
TRBV20-1	NA	TRBJ1-5	NA	TGCAGTGCTGCCCGCAGGTATCAGCCCCAGCATTTT	CSAARRYQPQHF
TRBV28	TRBD2	TRBJ2-7	many	TGTGCCAGTTCGGGGGGGAGGTACGAGCAGTACTTC	CASSGGRYEQYF
TRBV5-1	NA	TRBJ2-5	many	TGCGCCAGCAGCTTGGAGGAGGCCGTCCAGTACTTC	CASSLEEAVQYF
TRBV21-1	NA	TRBJ2-1	many	TGTGCCAGCGGCCGGGGAGACAGGGGCGGCAATGAGCAGTTCTTC	CASGRGDRGGNEQFF
TRBV29-1	NA	TRBJ1-1	many	TGCAGCGTTGTAGGGGCGCGTAGTGGGTTTGAAGCTTTCTTT	CSVVGARSGFEAFF
TRBV25-1	NA	TRBJ2-3	many	TGTGCCAGCAGTGACCGTCTGACAGGGAGGACAGATACGCAGTATTTT	CASSDRLTGRTDTQYF
TRBV6-5	TRBD1	TRBJ2-7	many	TGTGCCAGCAGGGACAGGGGACCCTACGAGCAGTACTTC	CASRDRGPYEQYF
TRBV7-3	TRBD1	TRBJ2-2	many	TGTGCCAGCAGGACAGGGGAGAACACCGGGGAGCTGTTTTTT	CASRTGENTGELFF
TRBV29-1	TRBD1	TRBJ1-1	many	TGCAGCGTTGATCTCCAGGGGGCAAACACTGAAGCTTTCTTT	CSVDLQGANTEAFF
TRBV19	TRBD2	TRBJ2-3	few	TGTGCCAGTAGTTTCCAGGGACTAGCTGCAGATACGCAGTATTTT	CASSFQGLAADTQYF
TRBV11-2	NA	TRBJ2-3	many	TGTGCCAGCAGCTTAGTGATGGGTAGCACAGATACGCAGTATTTT	CASSLVMGSTDTQYF
TRBV5-1	NA	TRBJ2-7	NA	TGCGCCAGCAGCTTGGCGCAGGGTGACCCTCTCGCGGACTACGAGCAGTACTTC	CASSLAQGDPLADYEQYF
TRBV12-3/TRBV12-4	NA	TRBJ2-1	NA	TGTGCCAGCAGTTTTTTCCCTAGCGCTTACAATGAGCAGTTCTTC	CASSFFPSAYNEQFF
TRBV12-3/TRBV12-4	TRBD1	TRBJ1-1	many	TGTGCCAGCAGCCCTCGACAGGGGGAATGGAACACTGAAGCTTTCTTT	CASSPRQGEWNTEAFF
TRBV10-3	NA	TRBJ2-5	NA	TGTGCCATCAGTGCTCGGGTGGAAGAGACCCAGTACTTC	CAISARVEETQYF
TRBV20-1	TRBD2	TRBJ2-3	many	TGCAGTGCTAGGACTAGCGGCACAGATACGCAGTATTTT	CSARTSGTDTQYF
TRBV5-4	TRBD1	TRBJ1-2	NA	TGTGCCAGCAGCTCAGGGACAGGGGGAGTCTATGGCTACACCTTC	CASSSGTGGVYGYTF
TRBV28	NA	TRBJ1-2	many	TGTGCCAGTTTTACAGGGTTCGATGGCTACACCTTC	CASFTGFDGYTF
TRBV16	TRBD1	TRBJ2-1	few	TGTGCCAGCAGTTCACAGGGGTACAATGAGCAGTTCTTC	CASSSQGYNEQFF
TRBV5-1	NA	TRBJ1-1	many	TGCGCCAGCAGCTTGGAAGCAGCGAACACTGAAGCTTTCTTT	CASSLEAANTEAFF
TRBV28	NA	TRBJ2-2	few	TGTGCCAGCAGTTTAGCCACCGGGGAGCTGTTTTTT	CASSLATGELFF